This TCR beta chain was captured in a study of OX40 agonist ivuxolimab in advanced cancers. Generated by immunoSEQ multiplex PCR, the TCRdb table keeps only in-frame clones and is missing some. The sample consists of over 15,000 clones, approximately 78% of them appearing once. CDR3 length equals 14 residues. CDR1 SGHVS and CDR2 FQNEAQ come from the germline V gene. J lost 4 bases, V lost 8 bases, and 7 bases had no gene match. Material: CD4+ or CD8+ T cells sorted from blood, obtained in a trial of the OX40 agonist ivuxolimab. The TCR was taken from an adult with an advanced solid tumor such as melanoma, head and neck, liver or kidney cancer. The gene calls are TRBV7-8 and TRBJ2-5, with 10 bases fitting TRBD1. The DNA for the CDR3 is TGTGCCAGCGAAGGGACAGGGGACCCAGAGACCCAGTACTTC. It yields the protein CASEGTGDPETQYF.